Presented here are 5 T cell receptor beta chains from one specimen sequenced in a study of regulatory T cells in long-lasting Graves disease. Through Arm-PCR of CDR3 regions and iRepertoire HTBI primers, TCR beta libraries were built. A single record per CDR3 protein comes from TCRdb applying MiXCR to the multiplex PCR reads. Found here are under 450,000 distinct CDR3 sequences, about 25% of them singletons; the top ten hold roughly 28%. The time point was: persistent/refractory GD, antithyroid drugs over 5 years with positive TRAb. From RNA extracted from PBMCs, the TCR library was made. The source material was peripheral blood mononuclear cells (PBMCs), sampled when the disease was refractory, from a patient treated with antithyroid drugs. These receptors were taken from a female donor with Graves disease.

This clonotype has only a few counts. The J gene is TRBJ1-4, the V gene TRBV28; D gene ambiguous. The CDR3 extends over 13 amino acids. Germline V gene lookup returns CDR1 MDHEN and CDR2 SYDVKM. V lost 3 bases and J 8 bases, leaving 10 bases between the germline ends. The CDR3 nucleotides are TGTGCCAGCAGTTTTCTGAAGCGGGAAAAACTGTTTTTT. Encoded protein: CASSFLKREKLFF.

J is TRBJ1-2 and V is TRBV28, with 9 nucleotides matching TRBD1. The germline V gene has CDR1 MDHEN and CDR2 SYDVKM. The CDR3 has 15 amino acids. V lost 3 bases to trimming and J lost 0 bases; unmatched junction nucleotides: 2. For the CDR3, the DNA is TGTGCCAGCAGTTTGGGGACAGGGTCTAACTATGGCTACACCTTC. Amino acids: CASSLGTGSNYGYTF.

This clonotype has more than one count but fewer than ten. This chain links TRBV20-1 with TRBJ1-4; possibly TRBD1 for D (6 bases). Trimming stripped 6 bases from V and 8 bases from J, with 19 bases between. Germline V gene data show CDR1 as DFQATT and CDR2 as SNEGSKA (reference sequence). The CDR3 length is 14 residues. CDR3 amino acids: CSANVQGSSEKLFF. The CDR3 DNA reads as TGCAGTGCCAACGTACAGGGCTCTTCCGAAAAACTGTTTTTT.

Note on this clonotype: Sequence at one end of the junction differs from germline and may be a read error. The chain uses TRBV7-2 and TRBJ2-2, with D maybe TRBD2 (5 bases). From germline, CDR1 is SGHTA and CDR2 FQGNSA. This CDR3 is 16 amino acids long. This CDR3 is CASSRGGRVNTGELFF. The CDR3 nucleotides read TGTGCCAGCAGCCGCGGTGGGCGGGTGAACACCGGGGAGCTGTTCTTT.

Of note for this clonotype: Without the conserved terminal phenylalanine or tryptophan, this CDR3 likely stems from a read error. The chain joins TRBV6-2 or TRBV6-3 to TRBJ2-7; possibly TRBD1 for D (6 bases). CDR3 length equals 13 residues. Germline loops: CDR1 MNHEY, CDR2 SVGEGT. Trimming removed 8 bases at V and 1 base at J, with 12 bases between. The CDR3 loop reads CASSRQASYEQYS. CDR3 DNA: TGTGCCAGCTCTCGACAGGCTTCCTACGAGCAGTACTCC.